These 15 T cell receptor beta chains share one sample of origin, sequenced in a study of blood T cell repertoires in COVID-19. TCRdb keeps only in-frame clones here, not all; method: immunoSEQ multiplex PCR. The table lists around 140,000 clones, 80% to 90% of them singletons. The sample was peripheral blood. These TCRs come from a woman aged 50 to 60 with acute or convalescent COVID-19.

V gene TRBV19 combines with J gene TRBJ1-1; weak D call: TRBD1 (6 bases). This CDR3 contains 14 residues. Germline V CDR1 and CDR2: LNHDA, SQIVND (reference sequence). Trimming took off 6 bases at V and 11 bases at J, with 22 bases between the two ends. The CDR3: CASSLTGMQLSAFF. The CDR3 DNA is TGTGCCAGTAGCCTCACAGGGATGCAATTGTCGGCTTTCTTT.

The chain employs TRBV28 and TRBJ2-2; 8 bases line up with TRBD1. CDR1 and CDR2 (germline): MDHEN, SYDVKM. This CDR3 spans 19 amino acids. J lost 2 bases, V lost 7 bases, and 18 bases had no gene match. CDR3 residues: CASTLYQGQGSFNTGELFF. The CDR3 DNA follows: TGTGCCAGCACTCTTTATCAAGGACAGGGATCTTTCAACACCGGGGAGCTGTTTTTT.

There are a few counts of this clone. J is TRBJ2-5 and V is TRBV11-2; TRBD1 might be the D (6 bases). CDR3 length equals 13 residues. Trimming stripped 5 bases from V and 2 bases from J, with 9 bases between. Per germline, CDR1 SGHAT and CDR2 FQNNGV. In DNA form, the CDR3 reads TGTGCCAGCAGCCGCGGACAGCAAGAGACCCAGTACTTC. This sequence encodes CASSRGQQETQYF.

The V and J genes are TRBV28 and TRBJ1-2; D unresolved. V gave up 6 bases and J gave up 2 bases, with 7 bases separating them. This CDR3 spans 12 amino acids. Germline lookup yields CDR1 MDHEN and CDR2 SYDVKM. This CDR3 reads CASRGGNYGYTF. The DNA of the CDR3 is TGTGCCAGCAGGGGAGGAAACTATGGCTACACCTTC.

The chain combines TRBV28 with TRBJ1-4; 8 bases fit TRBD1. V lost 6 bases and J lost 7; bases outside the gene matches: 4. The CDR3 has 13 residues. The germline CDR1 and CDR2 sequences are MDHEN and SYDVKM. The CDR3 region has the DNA TGTGCCAGCAGCCCGGACAGGGCTGAAAAACTGTTTTTT. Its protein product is CASSPDRAEKLFF.

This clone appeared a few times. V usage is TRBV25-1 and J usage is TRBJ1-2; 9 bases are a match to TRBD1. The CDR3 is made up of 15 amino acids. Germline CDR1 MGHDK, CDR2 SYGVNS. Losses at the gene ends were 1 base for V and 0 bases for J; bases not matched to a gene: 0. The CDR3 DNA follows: TGTGCCAGCAGTGAATGGACAGGGGCTAACTATGGCTACACCTTC. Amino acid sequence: CASSEWTGANYGYTF.

The CDR3: CASSPLPGLAGAYNEQFF. The DNA for the CDR3 is TGTGCCAGCAGCCCCCTCCCCGGACTAGCGGGAGCCTACAATGAGCAGTTCTTC. V usage is TRBV7-3 and J usage is TRBJ2-1; 13 bases align to TRBD2. The CDR3 consists of 18 residues. Losses at the gene ends were 5 bases for V and 2 bases for J; bases not matched to a gene: 9. Looked up from germline, CDR1 is SGHTA and CDR2 is FQGTGA. The complete variable domain, with remaining parts taken from reference TRBV7-3 and TRBJ2-1, reads GAGVSQTPSNKVTEKGKYVELRCDPISGHTALYWYRQSLGQGPEFLIYFQGTGAADDSGLPNDRFFAVRPEGSVSTLKIQRTERGDSAVYLCASSPLPGLAGAYNEQFFGPGTRLTVL.

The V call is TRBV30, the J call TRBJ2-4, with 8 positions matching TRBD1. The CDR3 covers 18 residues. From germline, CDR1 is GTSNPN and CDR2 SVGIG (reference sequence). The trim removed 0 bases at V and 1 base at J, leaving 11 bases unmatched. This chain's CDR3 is CAWSVPGQGEEAKNIQYF. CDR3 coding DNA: TGTGCCTGGAGTGTCCCTGGACAGGGAGAGGAGGCCAAAAACATTCAGTACTTC.

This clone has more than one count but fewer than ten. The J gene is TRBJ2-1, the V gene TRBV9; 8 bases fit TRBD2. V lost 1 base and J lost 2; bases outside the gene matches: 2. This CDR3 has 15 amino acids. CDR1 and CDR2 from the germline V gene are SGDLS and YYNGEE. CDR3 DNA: TGTGCCAGCAGCGTAAGCGGGAGTACCTACAATGAGCAGTTCTTC. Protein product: CASSVSGSTYNEQFF.

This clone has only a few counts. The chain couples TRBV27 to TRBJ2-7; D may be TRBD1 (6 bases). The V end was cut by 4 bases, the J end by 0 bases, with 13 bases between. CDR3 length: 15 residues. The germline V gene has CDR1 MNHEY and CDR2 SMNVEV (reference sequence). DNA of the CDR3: TGTGCCAGCAGTTACCGGGACACCTACTCCTACGAGCAGTACTTC. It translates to CASSYRDTYSYEQYF.

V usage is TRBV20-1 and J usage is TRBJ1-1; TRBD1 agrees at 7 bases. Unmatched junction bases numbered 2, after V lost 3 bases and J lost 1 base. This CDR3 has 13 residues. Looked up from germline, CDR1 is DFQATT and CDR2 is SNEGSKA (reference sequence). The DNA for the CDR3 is TGCAGTGCTAGTGGACAGGAGAACACTGAAGCTTTCTTT. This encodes CSASGQENTEAFF.

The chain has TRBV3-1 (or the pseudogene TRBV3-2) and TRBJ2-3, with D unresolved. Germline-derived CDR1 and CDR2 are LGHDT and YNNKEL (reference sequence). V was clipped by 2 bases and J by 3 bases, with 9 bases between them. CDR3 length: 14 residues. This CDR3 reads CASSQNALTDTQYF. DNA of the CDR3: TGTGCCAGCAGCCAAAACGCTCTAACAGATACGCAGTATTTT.

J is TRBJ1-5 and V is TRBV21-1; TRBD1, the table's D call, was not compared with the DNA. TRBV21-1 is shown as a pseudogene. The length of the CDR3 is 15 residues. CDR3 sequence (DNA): TGTGCCAGCAGCAAAAACAGGGATAGCAATCAGCCCCAGCATTTT. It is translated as CASSKNRDSNQPQHF.

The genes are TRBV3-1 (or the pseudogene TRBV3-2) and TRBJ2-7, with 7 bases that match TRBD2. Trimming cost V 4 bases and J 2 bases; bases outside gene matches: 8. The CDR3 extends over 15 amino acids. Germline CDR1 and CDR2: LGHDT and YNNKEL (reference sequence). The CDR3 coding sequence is TGTGCCAGCAGCCCCGTTCTAGCGGCGACCTACGAGCAGTACTTC. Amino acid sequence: CASSPVLAATYEQYF.

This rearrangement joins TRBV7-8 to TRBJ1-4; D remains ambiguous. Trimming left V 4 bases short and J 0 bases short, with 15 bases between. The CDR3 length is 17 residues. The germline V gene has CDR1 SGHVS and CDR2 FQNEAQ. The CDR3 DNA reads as TGTGCCAGCAGCTCCACCCCTCCGGGTGCAACTAATGAAAAACTGTTTTTT. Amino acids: CASSSTPPGATNEKLFF.